Given below is one TCR beta chain in context. Its antigen is unknown. This specimen belongs to a study of T cell repertoires in cytomegalovirus infection. TCRdb re-called the reads through MiXCR, storing one row per CDR3 protein. The data contain roughly 920,000 distinct CDR3 sequences, around 31% of them singletons. V dropped 0 bases and J dropped 5 bases, with 21 bases sitting between them. The CDR3 runs to 18 residues. The germline V gene has CDR1 MGHRA and CDR2 YSYEKL. V gene TRBV4-1 combines with J gene TRBJ2-3, with D perhaps TRBD2 (7 bases). The TCR comes from a human donor in good health (CMV status not recorded). Some clones in this sample may be carry-over from other donors' samples. Sequencing used cultured CD8+ T cells from PBMCs, obtained from culture after CMV antigen stimulation. The CDR3 protein is CASSQEASLRGAEDTQYF. The CDR3 nucleotides read TGCGCCAGCAGCCAAGAAGCAAGCTTACGGGGGGCTGAAGATACGCAGTATTTT.